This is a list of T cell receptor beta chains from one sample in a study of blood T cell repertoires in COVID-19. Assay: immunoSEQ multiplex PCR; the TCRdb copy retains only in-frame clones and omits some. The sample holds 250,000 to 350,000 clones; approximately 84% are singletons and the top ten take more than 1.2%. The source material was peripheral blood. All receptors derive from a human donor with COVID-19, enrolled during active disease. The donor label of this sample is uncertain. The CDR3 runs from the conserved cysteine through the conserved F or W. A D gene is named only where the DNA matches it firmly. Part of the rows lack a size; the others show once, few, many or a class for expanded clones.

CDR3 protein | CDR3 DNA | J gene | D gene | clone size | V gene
CASSRASGRGRQETQYF | TGTGCCAGCAGCCGGGCTAGCGGGAGGGGAAGGCAGGAGACCCAGTACTTC | TRBJ2-5 | TRBD2 | - | TRBV3-1/TRBV3-2
CASSPGGSYYEQYF | TGTGCCAGCAGTCCAGGGGGAAGCTACTACGAGCAGTACTTC | TRBJ2-7 | TRBD1 | - | TRBV28
CASSPWTGVNTEAFF | TGTGCCAGCAGTCCTTGGACAGGGGTGAACACTGAAGCTTTCTTT | TRBJ1-1 | TRBD1 | - | TRBV27
CASSYPGLQNTEAFF | TGTGCCAGCAGTTACCCGGGACTCCAGAACACTGAAGCTTTCTTT | TRBJ1-1 | - | - | TRBV6-5
CASSLNRGWTDTQYF | TGTGCCAGCAGCCTTAACAGGGGCTGGACAGATACGCAGTATTTT | TRBJ2-3 | TRBD1 | - | TRBV6-2/TRBV6-3
CASRGGVSSYNEQFF | TGTGCCAGCAGGGGGGGGGTCAGCTCCTACAATGAGCAGTTCTTC | TRBJ2-1 | TRBD2 | - | TRBV6-5
CSVVRGGPNTEAFF | TGCAGCGTTGTTAGAGGGGGCCCTAACACTGAAGCTTTCTTT | TRBJ1-1 | TRBD1 | - | TRBV29-1
CASSLDGTGGHEQYF | TGTGCCAGCAGCTTAGATGGGACAGGGGGCCACGAGCAGTACTTC | TRBJ2-7 | TRBD1 | - | TRBV11-2
CASSYFSGTEAFF | TGTGCCAGCAGCTACTTTTCCGGGACAGAAGCTTTCTTT | TRBJ1-1 | - | once | TRBV12-3/TRBV12-4
CTSSQSLSSANTGELFF | TGCACCAGCAGCCAATCCCTTTCTAGCGCGAACACCGGGGAGCTGTTTTTT | TRBJ2-2 | - | - | TRBV1
CASSLVFSADHEQFF | TGTGCCAGCAGCTTAGTCTTTTCCGCGGATCATGAGCAGTTCTTC | TRBJ2-1 | - | - | TRBV7-6
CASSTPGGESDTQYF | TGTGCCAGTAGTACCCCCGGAGGAGAATCAGATACGCAGTATTTT | TRBJ2-3 | - | - | TRBV19
CASSLNSVQDTQYF | TGCGCCAGCAGCCTAAATAGCGTACAAGATACGCAGTATTTT | TRBJ2-3 | - | - | TRBV4-3
CASSVTGNVDEQYF | TGTGCCAGCAGCGTGACAGGGAATGTAGACGAGCAGTACTTC | TRBJ2-7 | TRBD1 | - | TRBV2
CASSYSGDWGYTF | TGTGCCAGCAGTTACTCCGGCGACTGGGGCTACACCTTC | TRBJ1-2 | - | - | TRBV6-5
CASSFVRGWGYTF | TGTGCCAGCAGTTTTGTAAGGGGTTGGGGCTACACCTTC | TRBJ1-2 | - | - | TRBV28
CASSENRAGYGYTF | TGTGCCAGCAGTGAAAACAGGGCGGGCTATGGCTACACCTTC | TRBJ1-2 | - | - | TRBV2
CASSPRDSFNYGYTF | TGTGCCAGCAGCCCCCGGGACAGCTTTAACTATGGCTACACCTTC | TRBJ1-2 | TRBD1 | - | TRBV13
CASSLTSGSYNEQFF | TGTGCCAGCAGTTTAACGAGCGGGAGTTACAATGAGCAGTTCTTC | TRBJ2-1 | TRBD2 | - | TRBV6-1
CASQDPGGVTNEKLFF | TGTGCCAGCCAAGACCCGGGAGGGGTAACTAATGAAAAACTGTTTTTT | TRBJ1-4 | - | - | TRBV28
CSARVAGVQYF | TGCAGTGCTAGAGTGGCGGGAGTTCAGTACTTC | TRBJ2-7 | TRBD2 | - | TRBV20-1
CASSLWSSSYNEQFF | TGTGCCAGCAGCTTATGGTCCAGTTCCTACAATGAGCAGTTCTTC | TRBJ2-1 | - | - | TRBV7-2
CASSLEDGNTIYF | TGTGCCAGCAGCTTGGAGGACGGAAACACCATATATTTT | TRBJ1-3 | - | - | TRBV7-9
CASRLAGGLGNEQFF | TGTGCCAGCCGACTAGCGGGAGGCCTGGGCAATGAGCAGTTCTTC | TRBJ2-1 | TRBD2 | - | TRBV3-1/TRBV3-2
CASSLVTGEAEKLFF | TGTGCCAGCAGCTTAGTAACAGGGGAGGCTGAAAAACTGTTTTTT | TRBJ1-4 | TRBD1 | - | TRBV7-9
CSYNDRGQETQYF | TGCAGCTATAACGACAGGGGCCAAGAGACCCAGTACTTC | TRBJ2-5 | TRBD1 | few | TRBV29-1
CASSQFTDPGQKNTEAFF | TGCGCCAGCAGTCAATTCACCGATCCGGGACAGAAGAACACTGAAGCTTTCTTT | TRBJ1-1 | TRBD1 | - | TRBV23-1
CASSPGTSYNEQFF | TGTGCCAGCAGTCCCGGGACTAGCTACAATGAGCAGTTCTTC | TRBJ2-1 | TRBD2 | - | TRBV6-6